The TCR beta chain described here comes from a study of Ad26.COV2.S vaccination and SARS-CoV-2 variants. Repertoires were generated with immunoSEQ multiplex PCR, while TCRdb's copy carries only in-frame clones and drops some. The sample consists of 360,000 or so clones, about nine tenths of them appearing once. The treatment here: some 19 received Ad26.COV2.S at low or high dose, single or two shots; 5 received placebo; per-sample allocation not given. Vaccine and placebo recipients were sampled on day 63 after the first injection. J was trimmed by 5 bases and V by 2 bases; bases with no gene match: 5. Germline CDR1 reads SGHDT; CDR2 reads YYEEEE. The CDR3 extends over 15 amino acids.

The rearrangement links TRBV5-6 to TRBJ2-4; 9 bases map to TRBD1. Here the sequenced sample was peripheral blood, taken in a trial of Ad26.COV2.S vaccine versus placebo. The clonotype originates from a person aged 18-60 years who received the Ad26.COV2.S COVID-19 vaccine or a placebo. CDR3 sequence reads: CASSLLDRGQNIQYF. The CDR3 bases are TGTGCCAGCAGCTTATTGGACAGGGGTCAAAACATTCAGTACTTC.